Detailed here is one T cell receptor (beta chain). Its antigen remains unknown. Trimming cost V 6 bases and J 7 bases; bases outside gene matches: 10. The germline V gene has CDR1 MNHEY and CDR2 SMNVEV (reference sequence). The CDR3 loop spans 14 amino acids. No patient escaped relapse after autologous stem cell transplantation, and brentuximab vedotin exposure varied. Each best response was a complete response, a partial response or progressive disease. This record comes from a study of PD-1 blockade in classical Hodgkin lymphoma. Some clones are missing from TCRdb's copy, which holds only in-frame ones; the method was immunoSEQ multiplex PCR. The sample holds roughly 61,000 clones; 80% to 90% are singletons and the top ten take 15%. Whole-study findings and limits: At baseline, newly diagnosed patients reportedly showed less TCR diversity than healthy donors.

This clonotype was sampled from a human donor with classical Hodgkin lymphoma. The sample was peripheral blood mononuclear cells (PBMCs), taken at baseline. The chain couples TRBV27 to TRBJ1-2, with TRBD1 matching over 8 bases. In DNA form, the CDR3 reads TGTGCCAGCAGCCAGACAGGGGTGACGGGTGGCTACACCTTC. Protein: CASSQTGVTGGYTF.